These T cell receptor beta chains were read from a single sample in a study of molecular identifiers for immune sequencing clone quantification. TCRdb passed the PCR reads through MiXCR, listing each CDR3 protein once. The sample consists of about half a million distinct CDR3 sequences, about a fifth of them appearing once. The sample taken for sequencing was naive CD8+ T cells from blood, with Jurkat cell RNA spiked in. The receptors originated from a human donor in good health. Some libraries in this study had Jurkat cell RNA spiked in. CDR3s include the opening cysteine and the closing phenylalanine or tryptophan. A D gene is named only where the DNA matches it firmly. Not all rows give a size; the values are once, few, many and, for expanded clones, a class.

TRBJ2-3 | TRBD1 | TRBV24-1 | many | CATSEVTGLRKSTDTQYF | TGTGCCACCAGTGAGGTGACAGGGTTGCGGAAAAGCACAGATACGCAGTATTTT
TRBJ2-7 | . | TRBV5-4 | many | CASSLGREQYF | TGTGCCAGCAGCTTAGGGCGCGAGCAGTACTTC
TRBJ1-6 | . | TRBV19 | . | CASNFRGNSPLHF | TGTGCCAGTAATTTCAGGGGTAATTCACCCCTCCACTTT
TRBJ2-5 | TRBD2 | TRBV7-6 | few | CASSLLAASQETQYF | TGTGCCAGCAGCTTACTAGCGGCGTCCCAAGAGACCCAGTACTTC
TRBJ2-5 | TRBD1 | TRBV7-9 | . | CASSSSTGTGQETQYF | TGTGCCAGCAGTTCTAGCACGGGGACAGGTCAAGAGACCCAGTACTTC
TRBJ1-1 | . | TRBV29-1 | many | CSVAPRYGTEAFF | TGCAGCGTGGCTCCCCGGTATGGCACTGAAGCTTTCTTT
TRBJ2-1 | TRBD2 | TRBV12-5 | few | CASTTGGYNEQFF | TGTGCTAGTACTACGGGGGGGTACAATGAGCAGTTCTTC
TRBJ2-3 | TRBD1 | TRBV27 | few | CASSPLRGQDTQYF | TGTGCCAGCAGCCCACTCAGGGGGCAAGATACGCAGTATTTT
TRBJ2-3 | TRBD2 | TRBV2 | . | CASSFPSGYSVDTQCF | TGTGCCAGCAGTTTTCCTAGCGGATACTCAGTGGATACGCAGTGTTTT
TRBJ2-6 | TRBD1 | TRBV11-2 | few | CASRPLSGTGDSGANVLTF | TGTGCCAGCAGACCATTGTCCGGGACAGGGGACTCTGGGGCCAACGTCCTGACTTTC
TRBJ1-4 | TRBD1 | TRBV7-2 | many | CASSWTGGDEKLFF | TGTGCCAGCAGCTGGACAGGGGGCGATGAAAAACTGTTTTTT
TRBJ2-7 | . | TRBV6-5 | few | CASSYTGYDEQYF | TGTGCCAGCAGTTATACAGGGTATGACGAGCAGTACTTC
TRBJ2-2 | TRBD1 | TRBV7-7 | many | CASSLQGMAGELFF | TGTGCTAGCAGCCTACAGGGGATGGCCGGGGAGCTGTTTTTT
TRBJ1-4 | TRBD1 | TRBV7-9 | many | CASCPSGTENEKLFF | TGTGCCAGCTGCCCTAGCGGGACAGAAAATGAAAAACTGTTTTTT
TRBJ2-5 | . | TRBV5-4 | many | CASSPLGNSQETQYF | TGTGCCAGCAGCCCGTTGGGGAATAGCCAAGAGACCCAGTACTTC
TRBJ2-7 | . | TRBV6-2/TRBV6-3 | . | CASRLGRDEQYF | TGTGCCAGCAGGCTCGGACGGGACGAGCAGTACTTC
TRBJ1-1 | . | TRBV27 | few | CASRARMNTEAFF | TGTGCCAGCAGGGCCAGGATGAACACTGAAGCTTTCTTT
TRBJ2-5 | . | TRBV27 | . | CASSLIASQETQYF | TGTGCCAGCAGTTTAATAGCCAGCCAAGAGACCCAGTACTTC
TRBJ2-2 | . | TRBV30 | many | CAWSVQRFSGELFF | TGTGCCTGGAGTGTACAAAGGTTCTCCGGGGAGCTGTTTTTT
TRBJ1-1 | . | TRBV19 | many | CATHKLAEAFF | TGTGCCACTCACAAGTTGGCTGAAGCTTTCTTT
TRBJ2-7 | TRBD1 | TRBV4-1 | . | CASSPGQANYYEQYF | TGCGCCAGCAGCCCGGGACAGGCGAATTACTACGAGCAGTACTTC
TRBJ2-7 | TRBD1 | TRBV14 | many | CASSQRDRVYEQYF | TGTGCCAGCAGCCAGCGGGACAGGGTCTACGAGCAGTACTTC
TRBJ2-7 | . | TRBV4-3 | many | CASSQDFMPASTVYEQYF | TGCGCCAGCAGCCAAGATTTCATGCCGGCCTCCACGGTGTACGAGCAGTACTTC
TRBJ1-3 | TRBD1 | TRBV6-2/TRBV6-3 | few | CASSYSRDSSGNTIYF | TGTGCCAGCAGTTACTCCCGGGACAGCTCTGGAAACACCATATATTTT
TRBJ2-1 | . | TRBV4-3 | . | CASSQQRYQIYNEQFF | TGCGCCAGCAGCCAACAAAGATACCAGATCTACAATGAGCAGTTCTTC
TRBJ2-1 | TRBD2 | TRBV5-6 | . | CASSLGGPVNEQFF | TGTGCCAGCAGCCTGGGAGGGCCCGTGAATGAGCAGTTCTTC
TRBJ1-5 | . | TRBV27 | many | CASSLGGPGNQPQHF | TGTGCCAGCAGTTTAGGAGGGCCAGGCAATCAGCCCCAGCATTTT
TRBJ2-1 | . | TRBV30 | many | CAWSLGGTYNEQFF | TGTGCCTGGAGTTTGGGGGGCACCTACAATGAGCAGTTCTTC
TRBJ1-5 | TRBD1 | TRBV27 | . | CASSWTGRNQPRHF | TGTGCCAGCAGTTGGACAGGGCGCAATCAGCCCCGGCATTTT
TRBJ2-7 | . | TRBV11-1 | . | CASSVGINYEQYF | TGTGCCAGCAGCGTCGGGATTAACTACGAGCAGTACTTC